This paragraph reports one T cell receptor (beta chain). Antigen unknown. The CDR3 loop spans 16 amino acids. Germline V gene data show CDR1 as SGHNT and CDR2 as YYREEE (reference sequence). Trimming cost V 4 bases and J 1 base; bases outside gene matches: 9. Some clones are missing from TCRdb's copy, which holds only in-frame ones; the method was immunoSEQ multiplex PCR. The table has 550,000 to 750,000 clones, about 91% seen once. The data were obtained in a study of shared clonotypes between healthy human individuals. Whole-study results and caveats: Non-shared clonotypes showed lower generation probabilities than clonotypes common to all four donors.

CD45RO-negative cells were positively selected for CCR7, leaving out terminally differentiated effector memory CD45RA+ cells. This rearrangement joins TRBV5-4 to TRBJ2-3, with TRBD1 identical over 7 bases. This TCR was recovered from a man aged 25-45 years in good health. Sequences were obtained from naive CD8+ T cells sorted from blood. The DNA for the CDR3 is TGTGCCAGCAGCACACCTACAGGGGTTCGCACAGATACGCAGTATTTT. It specifies CASSTPTGVRTDTQYF.